Below, 19 T cell receptor beta chains from the same sample are listed, as sequenced in a study of cytomegalovirus exposure and HLA in healthy donors. The study ran its PCR with 60 Vbeta and 13 Jbeta primers. Method: immunoSEQ multiplex PCR; TCRdb's copy keeps in-frame clones and lacks some. The data show more than 100,000 clones, about three fifths seen once. Sequencing input: PBMCs. The receptors originated from a woman in her 40s in good health and CMV-seropositive.

The J gene is TRBJ1-5, the V gene TRBV21-1; whether TRBD1, the table's D call, matches the DNA was not checked. TRBV21-1 is labeled a pseudogene. The length of the CDR3 is 16 residues. CDR3 DNA: TGTGCCAGCAGCAAAGTTCGCGGACAGGGAAGTCAGCCCCAGCATTTT. It translates to CASSKVRGQGSQPQHF.

The chain links TRBV18 to TRBJ2-7; 8 positions match TRBD2. After removal of 6 bases from V and 4 bases from J, the junction contained 8 bases not matched to a gene. CDR3 length equals 14 residues. The germline gives CDR1 KGHSH, CDR2 LQKENI. This chain's CDR3 is CASSRREAVYEQYF. CDR3 in DNA: TGTGCCAGCTCCAGGCGGGAGGCGGTGTACGAGCAGTACTTC.

The chain recombines TRBV5-4 with TRBJ2-1, with D maybe TRBD2 (6 bases). Between the trimmed V and J ends, which lost 2 bases and 6 bases, there was a span of 18 bases. CDR1 is SGHNT and CDR2 is YYREEE in the germline V gene (reference sequence). The CDR3 has 16 amino acids. In DNA, the CDR3 is TGTGCCAGCAGCTTCGGCCCCGGGAGAGGTAGCAATGAGCAGTTCTTC. As protein: CASSFGPGRGSNEQFF.

The CDR3 DNA follows: TGTGCCAGCAGCTTACCGGGACTGCGAGGTGAGCAGTACTTC. The encoded protein is CASSLPGLRGEQYF. This chain links TRBV11-3 with TRBJ2-7; TRBD2 is a possible D gene (6 bases). Germline V CDR1 and CDR2: SGHNT, YENEEA. V was clipped by 2 bases and J by 7 bases, with 15 bases between them. This CDR3 is built from 14 residues.

This clone appeared a few times. The rearrangement uses TRBV6-4 and TRBJ2-2; 7 nucleotides match TRBD2. Germline trimming cut 6 bases from V and 5 bases from J; bases unmatched to any gene: 12. The germline gives CDR1 MRHNA, CDR2 SNTAGT. The CDR3 loop spans 16 amino acids. Here the CDR3 DNA reads TGTGCCAGCAGCCCCCTGGCGGGGGTAGAGACCGGGGAGCTGTTTTTT. Encoded protein: CASSPLAGVETGELFF.

The count of this clone is one. J is TRBJ2-1 and V is TRBV5-5; the match to TRBD1 covers 9 bases. Per germline, CDR1 SGHKS and CDR2 YYEKEE (reference sequence). The CDR3 has 15 residues. V lost 4 bases and J lost 7; bases outside the gene matches: 9. In DNA form, the CDR3 reads TGTGCCAGCAGCGGGACCGGGACAGGGTCGAATGAGCAGTTCTTC. This translates into CASSGTGTGSNEQFF.

The CDR3 bases are TGTGCCAGCTCACCAAAAGCGCAGGGTGCTGATTTCTTT. Protein product: CASSPKAQGADFF. The chain joins TRBV18 to TRBJ1-1, with D possibly matching TRBD1 (5 bases). The CDR3 runs to 13 residues. CDR1 is KGHSH, CDR2 LQKENI, per germline. Trimming left V 2 bases short and J 13 bases short, with 17 bases between.

This sequence joins TRBV5-1 and TRBJ2-7, with 7 bases that match TRBD2. With V trimmed by 0 bases and J by 10 bases, 7 bases remained unmatched. The CDR3 totals 13 residues. Germline V gene sequence: CDR1 SGHRS, CDR2 YFSETQ. The CDR3 DNA sequence: TGCGCCAGCAGCTTGGAGGCTAGCGGTCGTCAGTACTTC. Translated: CASSLEASGRQYF.

This clone was observed once. The chain employs TRBV6-5 and TRBJ1-6, with 7 bases identical to TRBD1. This CDR3 is 14 amino acids long. Germline CDR1 and CDR2: MNHEY and SVGAGI. V shed 2 bases, J shed 6 bases, and the junction held 1 base outside the gene matches. CDR3 residues: CASSYAGGNSPLHF. The CDR3 coding sequence is TGTGCCAGCAGTTACGCAGGGGGTAATTCACCCCTCCACTTT.

The chain joins TRBV7-9 to TRBJ1-2, with 7 bases matching TRBD1. V gave up 5 bases and J gave up 2 bases; unmatched junction bases: 2. This CDR3 has 13 residues. Germline assignment: CDR1 SEHNR and CDR2 FQNEAQ (reference sequence). The CDR3 sequence: CASSPGQNYGYTF. CDR3 DNA sequence: TGTGCCAGCAGCCCGGGACAGAACTATGGCTACACCTTC.

This clone was detected only once. The chain uses TRBV7-6 and TRBJ2-3; TRBD2 matches at 7 bases. The CDR3 contains 15 residues. The junction had 8 bases not matched to a gene; V was cut back by 5 bases and J by 3 bases. Germline values: CDR1 SGHVS, CDR2 FNYEAQ. The CDR3 coding sequence is TGTGCCAGCAGCCGTGGACTAGTCAGAACAGATACGCAGTATTTT. As protein: CASSRGLVRTDTQYF.

The chain is built from TRBV7-9 and TRBJ2-3, with 10 bases aligning to TRBD1. CDR3 length: 14 amino acids. CDR1 and CDR2 from the germline V gene are SEHNR and FQNEAQ (reference sequence). V lost 7 bases, J lost 1 base, and 2 bases stayed unmatched. The CDR3, as DNA: TGTGCCAGCATCGGGACAGGGGGCACAGATACGCAGTATTTT. This gives the protein CASIGTGGTDTQYF.

This chain joins TRBV14 and TRBJ1-1, with D tentatively TRBD1 (6 bases). This CDR3 comprises 16 residues. Germline V lookup: CDR1 SGHDN, CDR2 FVKESK. V lost 3 bases to trimming and J lost 2 bases, with 16 bases between them. Here the CDR3 reads CASSQAPGGGNTEAFF. CDR3 DNA sequence: TGTGCCAGCAGCCAGGCGCCGGGCGGGGGCAACACTGAAGCTTTCTTT.

The rearrangement joins TRBV6-5 to TRBJ1-2; TRBD1 matches 7 bases. There are 13 residues in the CDR3. V shed 6 bases, J shed 3 bases, and the junction held 4 bases outside the gene matches. Germline V gene lookup returns CDR1 MNHEY and CDR2 SVGAGI. CDR3 DNA sequence: TGTGCCAGCAGACAGGGGAAGGACTATGGCTACACCTTC. Its translation: CASRQGKDYGYTF.

The chain carries TRBV11-2 and TRBJ1-5; the D is unclear. The CDR3 is 15 residues long. V dropped 5 bases and J dropped 1 base, with 12 bases sitting between them. In germline, CDR1 is SGHAT, CDR2 FQNNGV. The CDR3 here is CASSLGRGSNQPQHF. CDR3 bases: TGTGCCAGCAGCCTAGGACGGGGAAGCAATCAGCCCCAGCATTTT.

This clone showed up just a few times. The chain is built from TRBV6-4 and TRBJ2-3; 11 bases map to TRBD2. Germline V gives CDR1 MRHNA, CDR2 SNTAGT. The CDR3 spans 16 residues. V gave up 0 bases and J gave up 1 base; unmatched junction bases: 0. In DNA, the CDR3 is TGTGCCAGCAGTGACTCGACTAGCGGGGGCACAGATACGCAGTATTTT. Amino acid sequence: CASSDSTSGGTDTQYF.

This clone was detected a few times. This chain uses TRBV6-5 with TRBJ1-1, with TRBD1 matching over 9 bases. This CDR3 has 15 amino acids. From germline, CDR1 is MNHEY and CDR2 SVGAGI. V shed 2 bases and J 4 bases; nucleotides not matched to a gene: 5. DNA of the CDR3: TGTGCCAGCAGTTACACAGGGGGCATGTCCACTGAAGCTTTCTTT. Protein: CASSYTGGMSTEAFF.

The chain recombines TRBV5-1 with TRBJ1-4, with 8 bases fitting TRBD1. Per germline, CDR1 SGHRS and CDR2 YFSETQ. There are 14 residues in the CDR3. The V gene end was trimmed by 3 bases and the J gene end by 4 bases; junction bases not matched to a gene: 2. The CDR3 bases are TGCGCCAGCAGCTCACAGGGGGGTAATGAAAAACTGTTTTTT. Amino acids: CASSSQGGNEKLFF. The full variable domain, in which reference TRBV5-1 and TRBJ1-4 provide the parts outside the CDR3, is KAGVTQTPRYLIKTRGQQVTLSCSPISGHRSVSWYQQTPGQGLQFLFEYFSETQRNKGNFPGRFSGRQFSNSRSEMNVSTLELGDSALYLCASSSQGGNEKLFFGSGTQLSVL.

V gene TRBV21-1 combines with J gene TRBJ2-3; the D call TRBD2 from the table was never checked on the DNA. TRBV21-1 is marked as a pseudogene. The CDR3 runs 19 residues. CDR3 nucleotides: TGTGCCAGCAAGTTGGGTTCCGGGACTAGCGGGAGGGACACAGATACGCAGTATTTT. Protein: CASKLGSGTSGRDTDTQYF.